This TCR beta chain originates from a study of PD-L1 blockade in urothelial cancer. Clones were sequenced by immunoSEQ multiplex PCR, and TCRdb holds only the in-frame ones, with some missing. The sample lists 70,000 to 85,000 clones, under 90% seen once, with approximately 5% in the top ten. Indicated time point: pretreatment peripheral blood. The CDR3 extends over 15 amino acids. The germline V gene has CDR1 MGHRA and CDR2 YSYEKL. With 4 bases clipped from V and 2 bases from J, the junction kept 8 bases outside the gene matches. The receptor's source is a man between 70 and 80 years old with urothelial cancer. The source material was PBMCs, sampled around atezolizumab (anti-PD-L1) treatment. V and J are TRBV4-1 and TRBJ2-7; the match to TRBD2 covers 7 bases. The DNA for the CDR3 is TGCGCCAGCAGCCCGCGGGGGAGTGGACCCTACGAGCAGTACTTC. Translation: CASSPRGSGPYEQYF.